One sample yielded the 5 T cell receptor beta chains listed below, sequenced in a study of T cell responses to AZD1222 COVID-19 vaccine. Clones were sequenced by immunoSEQ multiplex PCR, and TCRdb holds only the in-frame ones, with some missing. Counted here are more than 110,000 clones, 80% to 90% occurring once; the ten biggest clones make up about 8%. The specimen comprised peripheral blood, sampled on day 0 of AZD1222 vaccination. These receptors all come from an adult in good health.

The chain combines TRBV6-5 with TRBJ1-5; D remains unclear. CDR1 is MNHEY, CDR2 SVGAGI, per germline. This CDR3 has 13 residues. V was clipped by 2 bases and J by 4 bases, with 6 bases between them. CDR3 coding DNA: TGTGCCAGCAGTTACGTTCGGAATCAGCCCCAGCATTTT. Translation: CASSYVRNQPQHF.

The sample holds a few counts of this clone. This sequence joins TRBV19 and TRBJ1-6; 9 bases align to TRBD1. This CDR3 spans 15 amino acids. CDR1 is LNHDA and CDR2 is SQIVND in the germline V gene (reference sequence). V lost 4 bases to trimming and J lost 7 bases; unmatched junction nucleotides: 5. CDR3 nucleotide sequence: TGTGCCAGTAGTACTTCACAGGGGGCGAATTCACCCCTCCACTTT. Translation: CASSTSQGANSPLHF. Full variable domain (remainder filled in from reference TRBV19 and TRBJ1-6): DGGITQSPKYLFRKEGQNVTLSCEQNLNHDAMYWYRQDPGQGLRLIYYSQIVNDFQKGDIAEGYSVSREKKESFPLTVTSAQKNPTAFYLCASSTSQGANSPLHFGNGTRLTVT.

This chain uses TRBV7-9 with TRBJ2-7, with D perhaps TRBD1 or TRBD2 (5 bases each). This CDR3 is 11 amino acids long. Trimming left V 6 bases short and J 2 bases short, with 5 bases between. Germline assignment: CDR1 SEHNR and CDR2 FQNEAQ (reference sequence). CDR3 region: CASRGAYEQYF. CDR3 coding DNA: TGTGCCAGCAGGGGGGCCTACGAGCAGTACTTC.

The chain carries TRBV29-1 and TRBJ2-3, with 9 bases that match TRBD2. The V gene end was trimmed by 4 bases and the J gene end by 0 bases; junction bases not matched to a gene: 5. The CDR3 is 15 residues long. Per the germline V gene, CDR1 is SQVTM and CDR2 is ANQGSEA. DNA for the CDR3: TGCAGCGTTGTGAGCGGGGGGCCCAGCACAGATACGCAGTATTTT. Encoded protein: CSVVSGGPSTDTQYF.

This clone was recorded once. The rearrangement links TRBV18 to TRBJ2-3; no clear D. The length of the CDR3 is 15 residues. Germline V lookup: CDR1 KGHSH, CDR2 LQKENI. V shed 2 bases and J shed 1 base, with 10 bases lying between them. CDR3 in amino acids: CASSPLAPGTDTQYF. The CDR3 nucleotides read TGTGCCAGCTCACCATTGGCACCCGGCACAGATACGCAGTATTTT.